The present entry profiles one TCR beta chain with its context. Antigen specificity is unknown. CDR3 size: 15 residues. Germline-derived CDR1 and CDR2 are MDHEN and SYDVKM. J lost 2 bases, V lost 7 bases, and 9 bases had no gene match. The sample comes from a study of T cell responses to AZD1222 COVID-19 vaccine. Measured with immunoSEQ multiplex PCR; TCRdb has only the in-frame clones, and not every one. This table has tens of thousands of clones, 82% appearing once. Study conclusions and caveats: The study identified only six AZD1222 recipients as seropositive at baseline.

The sequence came from an adult in good health. The sample was peripheral blood, taken on day 0 of AZD1222 vaccination. The chain carries TRBV28 and TRBJ1-2, with 8 positions matching TRBD1. The CDR3 DNA reads TGTGCCAGCAATAGAGGAAACAGGGGGAACTATGGCTACACCTTC. It encodes CASNRGNRGNYGYTF.